This passage covers 24 T cell receptor beta chains from one sample sequenced in a study of T cells after yellow fever vaccination. Via MiXCR, TCRdb re-called the 5' RACE reads, giving one row per CDR3 protein. The sample carries about 85,000 distinct CDR3 sequences, about an eighth recorded once. The sample was CD8+ T cells not binding an NS4B(214-222) dextramer, sorted from PBMCs, taken approximately 22 days after the first yellow fever vaccination. These receptors all come from a man younger than 35 who received the YFV17D yellow fever vaccine.

The V and J genes are TRBV7-2 and TRBJ2-5; possibly TRBD1 for D (6 bases). CDR1 is SGHTA, CDR2 FQGNSA, per germline. This CDR3 comprises 15 residues. Trimming cost V 5 bases and J 4 bases, with 17 bases left between them. CDR3 DNA: TGTGCCAGCAGCCTTACCGTGACAGGAGGAGAGACCCAGTACTTC. It encodes CASSLTVTGGETQYF.

This clonotype has a handful of counts. The chain joins TRBV21-1 to TRBJ1-5; TRBD1 was called by the table and not checked on the DNA. TRBV21-1 is a pseudogene locus. This CDR3 is 14 amino acids long. DNA for the CDR3: TGTGCCAGCAACCTCGGGGGAATCCGGCAGCCCCAGCATTTT. Encoded protein: CASNLGGIRQPQHF.

This clonotype has at least ten counts. The CDR3 loop is CASSAGLAKETQYF. The CDR3 DNA follows: TGTGCCAGCAGCGCCGGACTAGCGAAAGAGACCCAGTACTTC. The chain joins TRBV27 to TRBJ2-5; 9 bases align to TRBD2. Per the germline V gene, CDR1 is MNHEY and CDR2 is SMNVEV (reference sequence). Trimming took 6 bases from V and 3 from J; bases not matched to a gene: 5. The length of the CDR3 is 14 residues.

V and J are TRBV2 and TRBJ1-1; D is undetermined. Trimming took off 8 bases at V and 8 bases at J, with 9 bases between the two ends. Germline V lookup: CDR1 SNHLY, CDR2 FYNNEI. The CDR3 has 10 amino acids. The DNA of the CDR3 is TGTGCCAGCGACGTGGGGGAAGCTTTCTTT. The encoded protein is CASDVGEAFF.

This sequence joins TRBV12-3 or TRBV12-4 and TRBJ2-5; D not certain. This CDR3 has 14 residues. With 3 bases removed from V and 1 base from J, the gap between germline ends came to 9 bases. The CDR3 nucleotides are TGTGCCAGCAGTTTTCTAAGCCCCCAAGAGACCCAGTACTTC. As protein: CASSFLSPQETQYF.

This clonotype was found a few times. V gene TRBV1 combines with J gene TRBJ1-1. TRBV1 is a pseudogene locus. This CDR3 is 11 amino acids long. CDR3 loop: CTSSLSTEAFF. The CDR3 nucleotides read TGCACCAGCAGCCTAAGCACTGAAGCTTTCTTT.

There are a few counts of this clonotype. The chain links TRBV19 to TRBJ2-7; perhaps D is TRBD1 or TRBD2 (5 bases each). Germline-derived CDR1 and CDR2 are LNHDA and SQIVND (reference sequence). The V end lost 5 bases, the J end lost 6 bases, and 17 bases lay between the germline ends. The CDR3 is 14 residues long. The CDR3 bases are TGTGCCAGTAGTCTCTGGGACGAGGCAGGCGAGCAGTACTTC. The encoded protein is CASSLWDEAGEQYF.

J is TRBJ2-7 and V is TRBV7-9; 7 bases fit TRBD1. V trimming: 1 base; J trimming: 2 bases; junction bases outside the gene matches: 2. Germline V gives CDR1 SEHNR, CDR2 FQNEAQ (reference sequence). This CDR3 contains 14 residues. For the CDR3, the DNA is TGTGCCAGCAGCTTAGGGGACAGCGCCTACGAGCAGTACGTC. This gives the protein CASSLGDSAYEQYV.

This clonotype was seen a few times. This chain joins TRBV7-9 and TRBJ2-3, with D tentatively TRBD2 (7 bases). The V gene lost 4 bases and the J gene lost 2 bases, with 13 bases spanning the gap. Germline lookup yields CDR1 SEHNR and CDR2 FQNEAQ (reference sequence). This CDR3 has 15 amino acids. DNA of the CDR3: TGTGCCAGCAGCTCCGTTCGGGGGGCCACAGATACGCAGTATTTT. Translation: CASSSVRGATDTQYF. The whole variable domain, filled in from reference TRBV7-9 and TRBJ2-3, reads DTGVSQNPRHKITKRGQNVTFRCDPISEHNRLYWYRQTLGQGPEFLTYFQNEAQLEKSRLLSDRFSAERPKGSFSTLEIQRTEQGDSAMYLCASSSVRGATDTQYFGPGTRLTVL.

The genes are TRBV27 and TRBJ2-1; perhaps TRBD2 as D (6 bases). The germline V and J ends were trimmed by 2 bases and 10 bases, with 9 bases remaining between them. The CDR3 contains 12 residues. In germline, CDR1 is MNHEY, CDR2 SMNVEV (reference sequence). The CDR3 DNA reads as TGTGCCAGCAGTTTAGTCGGGAGAGAGCAGTTCTTC. Translating gives CASSLVGREQFF.

This clonotype was detected a few times. This rearrangement joins TRBV24-1 to TRBJ2-2; perhaps TRBD1 as D (5 bases). This CDR3 comprises 14 residues. With 1 base removed from V and 6 bases from J, the gap between germline ends came to 8 bases. Germline V lookup: CDR1 KGHDR, CDR2 SFDVKD. The CDR3 region is CATSDLWTPGELFF. CDR3 DNA: TGTGCCACCAGTGATTTATGGACACCCGGGGAGCTGTTTTTT.

This clonotype has more than one count but fewer than ten. V is TRBV4-1 and J is TRBJ2-3; D not certain. Germline CDR1 reads MGHRA; CDR2 reads YSYEKL. V was trimmed by 4 bases and J by 0 bases, leaving 8 bases between them. This CDR3 spans 14 amino acids. CDR3 sequence: CASSRIASTDTQYF. Here the CDR3 DNA reads TGCGCCAGCAGCCGCATAGCTAGCACAGATACGCAGTATTTT.

The V call is TRBV24-1, the J call TRBJ2-1; possible D gene TRBD1, 6 bases. V was cut by 4 bases and J by 6 bases, with 21 bases left in between. Germline CDR1 KGHDR, CDR2 SFDVKD. This CDR3 has 17 residues. This CDR3 is CATSEQNRVGDVNEQFF. The CDR3 coding sequence is TGTGCCACCAGTGAACAAAACAGGGTTGGAGACGTCAATGAGCAGTTCTTC.

The gene calls are TRBV4-2 and TRBJ2-1; 9 nucleotides match TRBD2. The V gene's germline CDR1 is LGHNA and CDR2 YNFKEQ. The CDR3 consists of 17 residues. V lost 1 base, J lost 11 bases, and 15 bases stayed unmatched. The CDR3, as DNA: TGTGCCAGCAGCCAAGGTCCTGGGCTAGCGGGGAGCCAAAAGCAGTTCTTC. This sequence encodes CASSQGPGLAGSQKQFF.

This chain connects TRBV5-1 to TRBJ2-2; 11 bases fit TRBD2. V was pared by 2 bases and J by 3 bases, with 9 bases of the junction left unmatched. This CDR3 contains 18 residues. CDR1 is SGHRS, CDR2 YFSETQ, per germline. The CDR3 reads CASSFPMGLAVDTGELFF. CDR3 bases: TGCGCCAGCAGCTTCCCGATGGGACTAGCGGTAGACACCGGGGAGCTGTTTTTT. The entire variable domain, with the rest obtained from reference TRBV5-1 and TRBJ2-2, is as follows: KAGVTQTPRYLIKTRGQQVTLSCSPISGHRSVSWYQQTPGQGLQFLFEYFSETQRNKGNFPGRFSGRQFSNSRSEMNVSTLELGDSALYLCASSFPMGLAVDTGELFFGEGSRLTVL.

The chain uses TRBV29-1 and TRBJ1-1; D is undetermined. Germline-derived CDR1 and CDR2 are SQVTM and ANQGSEA. V lost 5 bases and J 0 bases, leaving 4 bases between the germline ends. The CDR3 loop spans 11 amino acids. CDR3 DNA: TGCAGCGTTTTGGTGAACACTGAAGCTTTCTTT. This gives the protein CSVLVNTEAFF.

V gene TRBV12-3 or TRBV12-4 combines with J gene TRBJ2-7, with D possibly being TRBD1 (5 bases). The CDR3 runs 15 residues. V was shortened by 1 base and J by 7 bases, with 17 bases between the two germline ends. CDR3 DNA sequence: TGTGCCAGCAGTTTAGGGACACCCATCCTAGTAGAGCAGTACTTC. It is translated as CASSLGTPILVEQYF.

The chain couples TRBV5-1 to TRBJ2-1, with D uncertain. The V end lost 7 bases, the J end lost 3 bases, and 14 bases lay between the germline ends. In germline, CDR1 is SGHRS, CDR2 YFSETQ. The CDR3 is 14 amino acids. For the CDR3, the DNA is TGCGCCAGCCGCCCCCGGGTGGACTACAATGAGCAGTTCTTC. Protein product: CASRPRVDYNEQFF.

This clonotype was seen a few times. The rearrangement uses TRBV5-1 and TRBJ2-2; 9 bases fit TRBD2. This CDR3 is 16 amino acids long. With 4 bases clipped from V and 6 bases from J, the junction kept 10 bases outside the gene matches. CDR1 SGHRS and CDR2 YFSETQ come from the germline V gene. The DNA for the CDR3 is TGCGCCAGCAGCCACGGGACTAGCTTCCTTTCCGGGGAGCTGTTTTTT. It translates to CASSHGTSFLSGELFF.

Many counts were recorded for this clonotype. J is TRBJ2-4 and V is TRBV6-2 or TRBV6-3; 7 nucleotides align to TRBD1. CDR3 size: 14 residues. Germline V CDR1 and CDR2: MNHEY, SVGEGT. J lost 8 bases, V lost 4 bases, and 8 bases had no gene match. CDR3 in amino acids: CASSSEGAMDIQYF. In DNA, the CDR3 is TGTGCCAGCAGTTCCGAGGGGGCAATGGACATTCAGTACTTC.

This clonotype was counted only a few times. This chain connects TRBV6-1 to TRBJ2-1; the D is unclear. Trimming took off 2 bases at V and 2 bases at J, with 10 bases between the two ends. CDR1 MNHNS and CDR2 SASEGT come from the germline V gene. There are 15 residues in the CDR3. The CDR3 nucleotides read TGTGCCAGCAGTGAAACGCCGGGTCCCTACAATGAGCAGTTCTTC. It encodes CASSETPGPYNEQFF.

This clonotype was observed a handful of times. The rearrangement joins TRBV6-1 to TRBJ2-3; either TRBD1 or TRBD2 may supply D (7 bases each). CDR3 length: 15 residues. Germline V lookup: CDR1 MNHNS, CDR2 SASEGT. V was shortened by 7 bases and J by 1 base, with 15 bases between the two germline ends. CDR3 in DNA: TGTGCCAGCACCCCCCCAGGGGGGGGCACAGATACGCAGTATTTT. Its translation: CASTPPGGGTDTQYF.

The chain has TRBV20-1 and TRBJ2-1, with no clear D. The CDR3 runs 16 residues. The germline CDR1 and CDR2 sequences are DFQATT and SNEGSKA (reference sequence). Trimming shortened V by 0 bases and J by 6 bases, and 18 bases separated the two germline ends. The CDR3 loop is CSARDFLGPACNEQFF. The CDR3 DNA is TGCAGTGCTAGAGACTTCCTAGGACCCGCGTGCAATGAGCAGTTCTTC.

This clonotype was counted a few times. This chain joins TRBV12-3 or TRBV12-4 and TRBJ1-2; 9 nucleotides line up with TRBD1. This CDR3 is built from 14 residues. The trim removed 4 bases at V and 4 bases at J, leaving 4 bases unmatched. Written as DNA, the CDR3 is TGTGCCAGCAGTTCCACAGGGGGCAGCTATGGCTACACCTTC. Translation: CASSSTGGSYGYTF.